This TCR beta chain was recovered during a study of HIV-infected patients and healthy controls. TCRdb ran MiXCR on the 5' RACE reads and lists one entry per CDR3 protein. The table lists roughly 70,000 distinct CDR3 sequences, about a sixth of them singletons. This CDR3 is 14 amino acids long. Trimming took off 5 bases at V and 7 bases at J, with 14 bases between the two ends. CDR1 and CDR2 from the germline V gene are SGHTA and FQGTGA. The chain carries TRBV7-3 and TRBJ2-2, with D possibly matching TRBD1 (6 bases). Sequences were obtained from CD4+ T cells from blood. The TCR sequence derives from a human donor in good health. CDR3 DNA sequence: TGTGCCAGCAGCCCAGGGGTTGGTGGCGGGGAGCTGTTTTTT. Protein sequence: CASSPGVGGGELFF.